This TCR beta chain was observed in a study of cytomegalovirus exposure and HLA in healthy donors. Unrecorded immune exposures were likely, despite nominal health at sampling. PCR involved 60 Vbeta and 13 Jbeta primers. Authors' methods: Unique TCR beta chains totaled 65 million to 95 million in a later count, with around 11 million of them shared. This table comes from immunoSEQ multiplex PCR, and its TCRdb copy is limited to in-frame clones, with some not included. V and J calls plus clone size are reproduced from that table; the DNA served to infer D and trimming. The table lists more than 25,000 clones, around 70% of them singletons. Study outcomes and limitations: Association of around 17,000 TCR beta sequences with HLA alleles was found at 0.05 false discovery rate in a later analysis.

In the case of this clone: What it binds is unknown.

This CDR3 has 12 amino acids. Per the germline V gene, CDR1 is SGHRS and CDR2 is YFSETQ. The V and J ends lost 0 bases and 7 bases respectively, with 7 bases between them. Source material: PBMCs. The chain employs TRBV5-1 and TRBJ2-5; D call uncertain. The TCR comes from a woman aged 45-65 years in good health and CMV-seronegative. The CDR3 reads CASSLERGTQYF. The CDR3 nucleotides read TGCGCCAGCAGCTTGGAGCGTGGGACCCAGTACTTC.